This T cell receptor beta chain comes out of a study of beta chain features in type 1 diabetes. As for the study in general: In all, about 110 million sorted cells from all samples were analyzed.

In this sample, this clone turned up once. Its antigen is unknown. Sequenced material consisted of expressed TCRB transcripts (all of the isolated RNA was reverse transcribed). Assay used: immunoSEQ multiplex PCR; TCRdb lists only in-frame clones, some missing. The sample has some 350,000 clones, 8% to 10% seen once. Overall study results and limits: All four CD4+ subsets from Type 1 diabetes patients carried moderately but significantly shorter TCRB CDR3s. The naive, central memory and Treg TCRB repertoires looked more alike in patients than they did in healthy donors.

Using CD45RO/CCR7/CD25/CD127/CD95/CD27, CD4+ naive, central memory, regulatory and stem cell-like memory cells were sorted. The receptor's source is a young man with type 1 diabetes. The sequenced sample consisted of central memory CD4+ T cells from blood.

As DNA, the CDR3 is TGTGCCAGCAGCTTGCAACCGGGACGGAGAGGAGACGGCTACACCTTC. It encodes CASSLQPGRRGDGYTF. This sequence joins TRBV5-6 and TRBJ1-2; tentative D call: TRBD1 (5 bases). CDR1 is SGHDT and CDR2 is YYEEEE in the germline V gene. This CDR3 comprises 16 residues. Between the trimmed V and J ends, which lost 1 base and 8 bases, there was a span of 21 bases.